This TCR beta chain appears in the sequencing data of a study of blood T cell repertoires in COVID-19. As for the study in general: T cells, B-cell-depleted T cells, or PBMCs provided the cDNA or gDNA that served as material.

This table comes from immunoSEQ multiplex PCR, and its TCRdb copy is limited to in-frame clones, with some not included. Altogether roughly 160,000 clones are present, about 87% being singletons, with the ten largest covering over 2%. J was trimmed by 1 base and V by 2 bases; bases with no gene match: 5. The CDR3 contains 16 residues. Per the germline V gene, CDR1 is SGHAT and CDR2 is FQNNGV. This TCR came from a woman aged 80 or over with COVID-19, enrolled during active disease. Material: peripheral blood. This chain joins TRBV11-2 and TRBJ2-7; 10 bases are shared with TRBD2. CDR3 coding DNA: TGTGCCAGCAGCTTAAGGGGACTAGCGTTTTCCTACGAGCAGTACTTC. Amino acids: CASSLRGLAFSYEQYF.